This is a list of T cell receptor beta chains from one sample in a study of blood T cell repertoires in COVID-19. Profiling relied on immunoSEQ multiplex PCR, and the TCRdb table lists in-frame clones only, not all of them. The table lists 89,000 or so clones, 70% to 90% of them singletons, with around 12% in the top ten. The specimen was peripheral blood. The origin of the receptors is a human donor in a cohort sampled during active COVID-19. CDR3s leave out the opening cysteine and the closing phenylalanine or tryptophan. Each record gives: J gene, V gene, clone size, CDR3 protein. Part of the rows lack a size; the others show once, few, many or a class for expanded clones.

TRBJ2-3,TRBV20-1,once,SAASDTQY
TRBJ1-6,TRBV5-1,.,ASSSRTNSPLH
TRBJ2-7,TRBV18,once,ASSLGTGYEQY
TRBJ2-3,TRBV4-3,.,ASSHPGADTQY
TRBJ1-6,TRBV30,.,AWSVMAGGLDSPLH
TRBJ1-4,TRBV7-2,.,ASSLVAPWRGNEKLF
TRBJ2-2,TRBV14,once,ASSQDTSEGGLELF
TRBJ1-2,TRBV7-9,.,ASSSILTGFYGYT
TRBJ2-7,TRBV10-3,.,AISDPGLLSSYEQY
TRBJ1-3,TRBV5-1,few,ASSLSGQGGNTIY
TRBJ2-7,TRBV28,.,ASSLGGGGRASEQY
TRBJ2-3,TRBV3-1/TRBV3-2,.,ASSQHGGGGPDTQY
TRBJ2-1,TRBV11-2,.,ASSLGGGAKNEQF
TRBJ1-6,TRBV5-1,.,ASSCGQVRNSPLH
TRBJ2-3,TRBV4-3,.,ASSQGVRQGAPSTDTQY
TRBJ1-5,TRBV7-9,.,ASSDFTFGSNQPQH
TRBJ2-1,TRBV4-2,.,ASSQDGFNEQF
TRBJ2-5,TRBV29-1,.,SVAYTGGRETQY
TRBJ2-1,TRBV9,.,ASSVAGREGNEQF
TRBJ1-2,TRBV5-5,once,ASSPGQGTGTRGYT
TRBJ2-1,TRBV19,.,ASSEGGRSYNEQF
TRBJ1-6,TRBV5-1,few,ASSLEGAVLGLH
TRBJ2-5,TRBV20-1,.,SASGPLETQY
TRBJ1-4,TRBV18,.,ASSPRSATNEKLF
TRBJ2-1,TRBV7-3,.,ASSLGVAGGNEQF
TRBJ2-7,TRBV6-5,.,ASSLSGHLTYEQY
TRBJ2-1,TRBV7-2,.,ASSPTEAGGPGEQF
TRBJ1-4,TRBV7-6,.,ASSDSGAGYEKLF
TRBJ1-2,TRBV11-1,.,ASSPRGGTHYGYT
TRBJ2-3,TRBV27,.,ASSPRGRGKDTQY
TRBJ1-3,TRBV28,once,ASSLGGGGGNTIY
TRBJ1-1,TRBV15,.,ATSRSIENTEAF
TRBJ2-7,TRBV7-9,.,ASSLGGRDYEQY
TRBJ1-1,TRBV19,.,ASSPPPPGSNTEAF
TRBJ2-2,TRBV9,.,ASSETSRGANTGELF
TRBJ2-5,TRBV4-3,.,ASSQGAWEETQY
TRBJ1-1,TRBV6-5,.,ASSSHRDRGREAF
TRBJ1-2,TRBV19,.,ASSKTDYGYT
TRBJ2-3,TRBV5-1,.,ASSPGLAQSADTQY
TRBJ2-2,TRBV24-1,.,ATSDPNTGELF
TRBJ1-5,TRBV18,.,ASSPQMSVNQPQH
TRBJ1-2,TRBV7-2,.,ASSLSHPANYGYT
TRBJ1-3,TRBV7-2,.,ASSWDRAGNTIY
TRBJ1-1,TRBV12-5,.,ASGMISRGGEAF
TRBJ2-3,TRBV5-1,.,ASSRQESDTQY
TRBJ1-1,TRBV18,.,ASSPGTGPLNTEAF
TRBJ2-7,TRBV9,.,ASSVVQGGYEQY
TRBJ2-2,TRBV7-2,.,ASSRNRGDSGELF
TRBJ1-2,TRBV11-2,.,ASSPGGGYT
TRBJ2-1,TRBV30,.,AWTGGGLTYPEQF
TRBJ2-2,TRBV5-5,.,ASSLGQGSTGELF
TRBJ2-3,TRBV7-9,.,ASSQGQETDTQY
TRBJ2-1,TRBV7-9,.,ASSAPNSFNEQF
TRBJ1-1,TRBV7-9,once,ASSLAYEAF
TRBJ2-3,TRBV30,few,AWSSKGLAGGQY